This T cell receptor (beta chain) is drawn from a study of OX40 agonist ivuxolimab in advanced cancers. The CDR3 totals 14 residues. The germline gives CDR1 SNHLY, CDR2 FYNNEI. Trimming cost V 3 bases and J 5 bases; bases outside gene matches: 6. Sequencing was performed with immunoSEQ multiplex PCR; in TCRdb, only in-frame clones are kept and a portion is missing. The sample yields around 68,000 clones, about 90% seen once. The specimen was CD4+ or CD8+ T cells sorted from blood, collected in a trial of the OX40 agonist ivuxolimab. This receptor was identified in an adult with an advanced solid tumor such as melanoma, head and neck, liver or kidney cancer. J is TRBJ1-1 and V is TRBV2; 7 bases are shared with TRBD1. The CDR3 loop is CASSEGVQGTEAFF. The CDR3, as DNA: TGTGCCAGCAGTGAGGGGGTACAGGGGACTGAAGCTTTCTTT.